A single sample is the source of the 11 T cell receptor beta chains below, sequenced in a study of PD-L1 blockade in urothelial cancer. Sequencing was performed with immunoSEQ multiplex PCR; in TCRdb, only in-frame clones are kept and a portion is missing. The repertoire has 55,000 to 70,000 clones, roughly four fifths of them found once; the top ten carry 4% to 5%. The sequences come from PBMCs, collected around atezolizumab (anti-PD-L1) treatment. The receptors shown here come from a man aged 70-80 years with urothelial cancer.

This clone was detected a few times. The V gene is TRBV19, the J gene TRBJ2-5, with D maybe TRBD1 (6 bases). The CDR3 is 15 residues long. The germline V gene has CDR1 LNHDA and CDR2 SQIVND (reference sequence). V gave up 5 bases and J gave up 1 base, with 14 bases separating them. The CDR3: CASSPAGASQETQYF. In DNA form, the CDR3 reads TGTGCCAGTAGTCCGGCAGGGGCTAGCCAAGAGACCCAGTACTTC. The full variable domain, in which reference TRBV19 and TRBJ2-5 provide the parts outside the CDR3, is DGGITQSPKYLFRKEGQNVTLSCEQNLNHDAMYWYRQDPGQGLRLIYYSQIVNDFQKGDIAEGYSVSREKKESFPLTVTSAQKNPTAFYLCASSPAGASQETQYFGPGTRLLVL.

The CDR3 bases are TGCAGTGCTCACTTCACAGATACGCAGTATTTT. This translates into CSAHFTDTQYF. The V and J genes are TRBV20-1 and TRBJ2-3; no clear D gene. V was pared by 5 bases and J by 2 bases, with 5 bases between. This CDR3 comprises 11 residues. Germline V gene sequence: CDR1 DFQATT, CDR2 SNEGSKA (reference sequence).

The J gene is TRBJ2-2, the V gene TRBV19, with 11 bases fitting TRBD2. The J segment lost 2 bases and the V segment lost 6 bases, leaving 8 bases of the junction unmatched. The CDR3 runs to 17 residues. Germline lookup yields CDR1 LNHDA and CDR2 SQIVND (reference sequence). For the CDR3, the DNA is TGTGCCAGTAGGCTTACCGGGACTAGCGGAAACACCGGGGAGCTGTTTTTT. Amino acid sequence: CASRLTGTSGNTGELFF.

The V call is TRBV7-2, the J call TRBJ2-7; no clear D. The germline V gene has CDR1 SGHTA and CDR2 FQGNSA. The CDR3 is made up of 14 amino acids. Trimming took 5 bases from V and 3 from J, leaving 14 bases between them. In nucleotides, the CDR3 is TGTGCCAGCAGCCCCTCCGGAGCACACTACGAGCAGTACTTC. Translated: CASSPSGAHYEQYF.

This sequence joins TRBV5-1 and TRBJ1-1; TRBD1 is a possible D gene (5 bases). The length of the CDR3 is 13 residues. CDR1 is SGHRS, CDR2 YFSETQ, per germline. Trimming shortened V by 1 base and J by 6 bases, and 10 bases separated the two germline ends. CDR3 sequence reads: CASSLTEGAEAFF. The DNA for the CDR3 is TGCGCCAGCAGCTTGACCGAAGGGGCTGAAGCTTTCTTT.

CDR3 amino acids: CASSIRAGTRAGDNEQFF. In DNA, the CDR3 is TGTGCCAGTAGTATAAGGGCGGGTACAAGGGCAGGCGACAATGAGCAGTTCTTC. This rearrangement joins TRBV19 to TRBJ2-1; perhaps TRBD2 as D (5 bases). Trimming took off 2 bases at V and 5 bases at J, with 22 bases between the two ends. Germline CDR1 is LNHDA and CDR2 is SQIVND (reference sequence). The CDR3 spans 18 residues.

The CDR3 region is CASSANLLGGEQYF. DNA of the CDR3: TGTGCCAGCAGCGCAAACTTGCTAGGCGGGGAGCAGTACTTC. The chain recombines TRBV9 with TRBJ2-7, with a possible D match to TRBD2 (5 bases). V lost 3 bases, J lost 7 bases, and 17 bases lay in between. CDR3 length equals 14 residues. From germline, CDR1 is SGDLS and CDR2 YYNGEE.

There are a few counts of this clone. The chain links TRBV10-3 to TRBJ1-4; 11 bases line up with TRBD1. Germline CDR1 reads ENHRY; CDR2 reads SYGVKD. V shed 6 bases, J shed 4 bases, and the junction held 1 base outside the gene matches. The CDR3 length is 14 residues. This CDR3 reads CAISGTGGNEKLFF. In DNA form, the CDR3 reads TGTGCCATCAGCGGGACAGGGGGTAATGAAAAACTGTTTTTT.

This clone was picked up one time. The chain has TRBV10-3 and TRBJ2-1, with TRBD2 as a possible D gene (6 bases). The V end was cut by 7 bases, the J end by 5 bases, with 9 bases between. Germline CDR1 reads ENHRY; CDR2 reads SYGVKD. The CDR3 runs 12 residues. CDR3 loop: CAITAGNNEQFF. The CDR3, as DNA: TGTGCCATCACAGCGGGCAACAATGAGCAGTTCTTC.

The chain joins TRBV30 to TRBJ2-4; perhaps TRBD2 as D (6 bases). Per germline, CDR1 GTSNPN and CDR2 SVGIG (reference sequence). Trimming pared 0 bases from V and 5 bases from J, leaving 11 bases between. The CDR3 has 14 amino acids. CDR3 sequence: CAWSVGAGENIQYF. CDR3 bases: TGTGCCTGGAGTGTAGGAGCGGGTGAAAACATTCAGTACTTC.

This sequence joins TRBV18 and TRBJ2-1; TRBD2 agrees at 13 bases. The germline CDR1 and CDR2 sequences are KGHSH and LQKENI. The CDR3 is 16 residues long. The V segment lost 6 bases and the J segment 8 bases; nucleotides outside the gene matches: 10. The CDR3 DNA is TGTGCCAGCTCCACTGGGACTAGCGGGATCGGGTATGAGCAGTTCTTC. It specifies CASSTGTSGIGYEQFF.